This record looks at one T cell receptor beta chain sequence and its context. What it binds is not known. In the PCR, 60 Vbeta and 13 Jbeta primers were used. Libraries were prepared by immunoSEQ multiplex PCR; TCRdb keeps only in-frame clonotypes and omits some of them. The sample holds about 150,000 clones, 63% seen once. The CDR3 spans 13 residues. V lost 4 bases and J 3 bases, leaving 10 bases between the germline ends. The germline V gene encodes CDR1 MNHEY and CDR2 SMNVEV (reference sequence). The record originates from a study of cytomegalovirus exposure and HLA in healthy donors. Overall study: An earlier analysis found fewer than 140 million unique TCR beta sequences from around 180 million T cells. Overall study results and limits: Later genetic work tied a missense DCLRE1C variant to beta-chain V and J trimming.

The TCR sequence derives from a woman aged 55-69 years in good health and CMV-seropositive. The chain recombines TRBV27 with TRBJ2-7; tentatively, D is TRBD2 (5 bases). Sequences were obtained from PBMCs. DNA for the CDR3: TGTGCCAGCAGTTCCTCCGGGATCTACGAGCAGTACTTC. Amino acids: CASSSSGIYEQYF.